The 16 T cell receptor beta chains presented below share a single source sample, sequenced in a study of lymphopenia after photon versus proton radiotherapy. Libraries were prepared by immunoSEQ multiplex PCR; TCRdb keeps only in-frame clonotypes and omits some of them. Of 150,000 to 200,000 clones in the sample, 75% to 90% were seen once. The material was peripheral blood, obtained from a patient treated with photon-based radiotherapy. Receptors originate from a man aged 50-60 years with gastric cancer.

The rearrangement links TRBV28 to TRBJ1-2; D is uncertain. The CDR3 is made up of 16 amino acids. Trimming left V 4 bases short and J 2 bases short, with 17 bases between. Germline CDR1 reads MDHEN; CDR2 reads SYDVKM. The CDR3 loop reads CASSSMRPGGNYGYTF. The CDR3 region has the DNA TGTGCCAGCAGTTCCATGAGACCCGGCGGGAACTATGGCTACACCTTC.

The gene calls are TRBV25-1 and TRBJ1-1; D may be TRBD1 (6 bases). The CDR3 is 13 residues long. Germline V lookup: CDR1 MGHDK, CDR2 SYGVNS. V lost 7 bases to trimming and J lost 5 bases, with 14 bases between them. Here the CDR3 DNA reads TGTGCCAGCACTAACAGGGTCAGGACTGAAGCTTTCTTT. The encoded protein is CASTNRVRTEAFF.

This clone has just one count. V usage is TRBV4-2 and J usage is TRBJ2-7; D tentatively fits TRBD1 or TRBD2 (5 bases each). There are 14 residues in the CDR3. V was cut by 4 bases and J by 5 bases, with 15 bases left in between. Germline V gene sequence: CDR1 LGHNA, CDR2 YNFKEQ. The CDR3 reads CASSPGAPQDEQYF. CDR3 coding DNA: TGTGCCAGCAGCCCCGGGGCTCCCCAGGACGAGCAGTACTTC.

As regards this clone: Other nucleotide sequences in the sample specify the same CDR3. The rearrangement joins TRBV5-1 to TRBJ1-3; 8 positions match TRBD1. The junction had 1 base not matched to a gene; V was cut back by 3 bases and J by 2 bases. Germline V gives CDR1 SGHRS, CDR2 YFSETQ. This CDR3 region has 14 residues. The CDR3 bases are TGCGCCAGCAGCTCGGGACAGGCTGGAAACACCATATATTTT. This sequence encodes CASSSGQAGNTIYF.

In DNA form, the CDR3 reads TGTGCCAGCAGCCCGGGACTACAAGACAATGAGCAGTTCTTC. Translated: CASSPGLQDNEQFF. The rearrangement joins TRBV11-1 to TRBJ2-1, with TRBD2 matching 7 bases. The CDR3 has 14 residues. Trimming at V came to 5 bases and at J to 5 bases, leaving 6 bases not matched to a gene. Germline lookup yields CDR1 SGHAT and CDR2 FQDESV (reference sequence).

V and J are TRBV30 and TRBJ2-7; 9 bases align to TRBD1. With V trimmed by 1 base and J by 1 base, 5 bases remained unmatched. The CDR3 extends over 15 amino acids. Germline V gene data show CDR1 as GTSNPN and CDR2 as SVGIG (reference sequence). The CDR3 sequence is CAWSAGQGASYEQYF. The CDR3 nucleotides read TGTGCCTGGAGTGCGGGACAGGGAGCATCCTACGAGCAGTACTTC.

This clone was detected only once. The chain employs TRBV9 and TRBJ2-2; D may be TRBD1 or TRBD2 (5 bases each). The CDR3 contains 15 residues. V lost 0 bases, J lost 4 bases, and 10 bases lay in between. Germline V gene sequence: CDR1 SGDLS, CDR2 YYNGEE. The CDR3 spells CASSVEGRVTGELFF. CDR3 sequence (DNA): TGTGCCAGCAGCGTAGAGGGACGTGTCACCGGGGAGCTGTTTTTT.

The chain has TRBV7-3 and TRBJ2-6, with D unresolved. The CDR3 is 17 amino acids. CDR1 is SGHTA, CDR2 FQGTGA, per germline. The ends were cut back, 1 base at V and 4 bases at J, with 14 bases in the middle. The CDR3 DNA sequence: TGTGCCAGCAGCTTAAATCGGTTGGGTACGGGGGCCAACGTCCTGACTTTC. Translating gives CASSLNRLGTGANVLTF.

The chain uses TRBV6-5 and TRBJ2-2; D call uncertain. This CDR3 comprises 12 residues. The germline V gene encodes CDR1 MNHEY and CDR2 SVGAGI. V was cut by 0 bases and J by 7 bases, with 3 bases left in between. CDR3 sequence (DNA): TGTGCCAGCAGTTACTCGGTCGGGGAGCTGTTTTTT. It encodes CASSYSVGELFF.

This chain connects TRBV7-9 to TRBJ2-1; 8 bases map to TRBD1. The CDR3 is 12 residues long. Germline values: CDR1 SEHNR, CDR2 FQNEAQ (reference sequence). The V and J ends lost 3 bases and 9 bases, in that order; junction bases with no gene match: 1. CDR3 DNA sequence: TGTGCCAGCAGCTTCGACAGGGGTGAGCAGTTCTTC. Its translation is CASSFDRGEQFF.

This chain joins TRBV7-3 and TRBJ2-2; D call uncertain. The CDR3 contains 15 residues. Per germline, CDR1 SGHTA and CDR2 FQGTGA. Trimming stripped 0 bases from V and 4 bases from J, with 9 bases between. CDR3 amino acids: CASSLTRSPTGELFF. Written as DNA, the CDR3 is TGTGCCAGCAGCTTAACTAGAAGCCCCACCGGGGAGCTGTTTTTT.

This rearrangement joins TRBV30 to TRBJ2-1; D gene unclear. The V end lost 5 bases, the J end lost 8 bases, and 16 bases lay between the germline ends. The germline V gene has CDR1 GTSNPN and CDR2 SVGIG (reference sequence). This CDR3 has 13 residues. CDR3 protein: CAWSRPPIHEQFF. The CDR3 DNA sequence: TGTGCCTGGTCGAGACCCCCAATCCATGAGCAGTTCTTC.

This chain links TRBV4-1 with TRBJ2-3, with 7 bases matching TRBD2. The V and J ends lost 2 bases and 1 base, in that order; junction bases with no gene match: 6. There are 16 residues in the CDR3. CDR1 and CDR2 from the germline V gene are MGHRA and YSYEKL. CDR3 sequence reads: CASSQTLAARTDTQYF. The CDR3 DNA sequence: TGCGCCAGCAGCCAAACCCTAGCGGCGCGCACAGATACGCAGTATTTT.

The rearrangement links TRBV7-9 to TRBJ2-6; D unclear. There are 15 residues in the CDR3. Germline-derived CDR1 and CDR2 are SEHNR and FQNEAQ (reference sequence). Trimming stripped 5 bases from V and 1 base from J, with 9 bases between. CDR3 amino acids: CASSAYASGANVLTF. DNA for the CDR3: TGTGCCAGCAGCGCCTATGCTTCTGGGGCCAACGTCCTGACTTTC.

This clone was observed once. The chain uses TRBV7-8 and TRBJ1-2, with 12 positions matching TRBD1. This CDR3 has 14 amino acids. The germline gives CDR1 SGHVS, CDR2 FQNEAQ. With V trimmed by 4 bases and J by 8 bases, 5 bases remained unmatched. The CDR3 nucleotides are TGTGCCAGCAGCTGGGACAGGGGGCAGGAGGGCTACACCTTC. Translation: CASSWDRGQEGYTF.

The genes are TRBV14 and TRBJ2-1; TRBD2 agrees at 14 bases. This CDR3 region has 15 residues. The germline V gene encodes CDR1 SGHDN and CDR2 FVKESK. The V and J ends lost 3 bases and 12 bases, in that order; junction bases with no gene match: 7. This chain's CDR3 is CASSQGLAGAYGQFF. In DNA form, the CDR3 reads TGTGCCAGCAGCCAGGGACTAGCGGGAGCCTATGGGCAGTTCTTC.